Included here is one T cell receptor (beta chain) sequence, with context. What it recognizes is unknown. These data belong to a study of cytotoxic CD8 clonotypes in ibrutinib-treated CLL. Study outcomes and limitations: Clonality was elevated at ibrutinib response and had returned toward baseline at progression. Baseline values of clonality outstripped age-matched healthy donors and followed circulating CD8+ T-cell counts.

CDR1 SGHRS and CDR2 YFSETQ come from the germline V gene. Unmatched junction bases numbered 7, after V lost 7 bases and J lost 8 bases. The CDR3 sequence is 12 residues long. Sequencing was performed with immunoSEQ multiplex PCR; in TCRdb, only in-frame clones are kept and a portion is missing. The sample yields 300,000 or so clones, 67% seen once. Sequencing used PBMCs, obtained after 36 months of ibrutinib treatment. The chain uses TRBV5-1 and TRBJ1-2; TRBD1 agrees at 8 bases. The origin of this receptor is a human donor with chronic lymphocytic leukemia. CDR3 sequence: CASRSGGRGYTF. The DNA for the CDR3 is TGCGCCAGCCGATCAGGGGGCAGAGGCTACACCTTC. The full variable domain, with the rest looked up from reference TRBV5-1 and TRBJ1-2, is KAGVTQTPRYLIKTRGQQVTLSCSPISGHRSVSWYQQTPGQGLQFLFEYFSETQRNKGNFPGRFSGRQFSNSRSEMNVSTLELGDSALYLCASRSGGRGYTFGSGTRLTVV.